The 28 T cell receptor beta chains listed next were all sequenced from one sample in a study of shared clonotypes between healthy human individuals. Sequencing used immunoSEQ multiplex PCR; TCRdb keeps in-frame clones, though not all of them. The table includes about 1.1 million clones, roughly 77% detected once. Material: memory CD4+ T cells from PBMCs. The subset is: CD45RA-negative fraction. The receptors come from a man aged 18 to 35 in good health. Some clones in this sample may be carry-over from other donors' samples.

Only one count was recorded for this clone. The same CDR3 also results from other DNA sequences found in this sample. V and J are TRBV10-3 and TRBJ2-3; D is unresolved. V lost 3 bases, J lost 1 base, and 5 bases lay in between. The CDR3 length is 13 residues. The germline V gene has CDR1 ENHRY and CDR2 SYGVKD. CDR3 loop: CAISDRGTDTQYF. CDR3 coding DNA: TGTGCCATCAGTGACCGGGGCACAGATACGCAGTATTTT.

In the case of this clone: This may stem from a read error, because a much larger clone lies one nucleotide away. The sample carries other DNA sequences with the same CDR3. This sequence joins TRBV28 and TRBJ2-7, with 8 bases that match TRBD1. V was clipped by 3 bases and J by 4 bases; unmatched bases: 5. Germline V lookup: CDR1 MDHEN, CDR2 SYDVKM. The CDR3 length is 14 residues. CDR3 in amino acids: CASSFRGRSYEQYF. CDR3 DNA sequence: TGTGCCAGCAGTTTCAGGGGGCGATCATACGAGCAGTACTTC.

This clone has a handful of counts. The V call is TRBV29-1, the J call TRBJ2-3, with 12 bases that match TRBD1. There are 15 residues in the CDR3. Germline CDR1 reads SQVTM; CDR2 reads ANQGSEA. After removal of 7 bases from V and 6 bases from J, the junction contained 11 bases not matched to a gene. The CDR3 nucleotides read TGCAGCGCATCCTCTCCGGGACAGGGGGCTGATACGCAGTATTTT. It specifies CSASSPGQGADTQYF.

The chain employs TRBV2 and TRBJ2-3; the match to TRBD2 covers 8 bases. The germline V gene has CDR1 SNHLY and CDR2 FYNNEI. The CDR3 runs 14 residues. The junction had 3 bases not matched to a gene; V was cut back by 7 bases and J by 0 bases. CDR3 sequence: CASIREGSTDTQYF. The CDR3 nucleotides read TGTGCCAGCATCCGGGAGGGTAGCACAGATACGCAGTATTTT.

This clone was picked up one time. The CDR3 spells CASSDRGPEKLFF. In DNA form, the CDR3 reads TGTGCCAGCAGTGACCGGGGGCCTGAAAAACTGTTTTTT. This chain uses TRBV28 with TRBJ1-4, with D perhaps TRBD1 (6 bases). V lost 5 bases, J lost 7 bases, and 11 bases lay in between. Germline V gene data show CDR1 as MDHEN and CDR2 as SYDVKM. The CDR3 is 13 residues long.

In the case of this clone: The same CDR3 is also encoded by other DNA sequences in this sample. The rearrangement links TRBV5-1 to TRBJ1-3, with no clear D. Trimming left V 2 bases short and J 0 bases short, with 6 bases between. The CDR3 sequence is 14 residues long. Germline-derived CDR1 and CDR2 are SGHRS and YFSETQ. CDR3 loop: CASSLSSSGNTIYF. CDR3 in DNA: TGCGCCAGCAGCTTAAGTTCCTCTGGAAACACCATATATTTT.

V is TRBV6-1 and J is TRBJ2-1, with 9 bases identical to TRBD2. The trim removed 2 bases at V and 6 bases at J, leaving 8 bases unmatched. Germline V gene sequence: CDR1 MNHNS, CDR2 SASEGT. CDR3 size: 16 residues. The CDR3 sequence: CASSEYNRLAANEQFF. The CDR3, as DNA: TGTGCCAGCAGTGAATACAACCGACTAGCGGCCAATGAGCAGTTCTTC.

This chain joins TRBV10-3 and TRBJ2-7, with TRBD1 identical over 7 bases. This CDR3 is 17 amino acids long. J gave up 7 bases and V 2 bases, and 17 bases lay outside the gene matches. CDR1 is ENHRY and CDR2 is SYGVKD in the germline V gene. The chain's CDR3 is CAISEPTGAGGAYEQYF. The CDR3 bases are TGTGCCATCAGTGAGCCGACGGGCGCAGGGGGAGCGTATGAGCAGTACTTC.

The V call is TRBV5-4, the J call TRBJ1-2, with D perhaps TRBD1 (5 bases). CDR3 size: 14 residues. Germline assignment: CDR1 SGHNT and CDR2 YYREEE (reference sequence). The V end lost 5 bases, the J end lost 1 base, and 12 bases lay between the germline ends. The CDR3 coding sequence is TGTGCCAGCAGAGCGGGAGACAGTAACTATGGCTACACCTTC. Protein: CASRAGDSNYGYTF.

V and J are TRBV5-8 and TRBJ1-2; D gene uncertain. Between the trimmed V and J ends, which lost 7 bases and 0 bases, there was a span of 19 bases. Germline CDR1 is SGHTS and CDR2 is YDEGEE. CDR3 length equals 16 residues. CDR3 bases: TGTGCCAGCCCCTACCAACGGACGACCTCTAACTATGGCTACACCTTC. Protein product: CASPYQRTTSNYGYTF.

The V and J genes are TRBV28 and TRBJ2-1; D possibly corresponds to TRBD2 (6 bases). CDR3 length equals 12 residues. V lost 3 bases, J lost 10 bases, and 10 bases lay in between. Germline values: CDR1 MDHEN, CDR2 SYDVKM. CDR3 coding DNA: TGTGCCAGCAGTTTGGAGGAGGGGGAGCAGTTCTTC. This translates into CASSLEEGEQFF.

J is TRBJ1-4 and V is TRBV2; 9 nucleotides line up with TRBD1. V trimming: 6 bases; J trimming: 8 bases; junction bases outside the gene matches: 13. CDR1 and CDR2 from the germline V gene are SNHLY and FYNNEI. The CDR3 loop spans 16 amino acids. CDR3 region: CASSSGTGPLIEKLFF. CDR3 in DNA: TGTGCCAGCAGCAGCGGGACAGGGCCCTTAATCGAAAAACTGTTTTTT.

CDR3 coding DNA: TGTGCCAGCTTCCGTGGTTTCCGAGAGGGTGGAAACACCATATATTTT. As protein: CASFRGFREGGNTIYF. The chain combines TRBV2 with TRBJ1-3; D gene ambiguous. V lost 8 bases, J lost 3 bases, and 20 bases lay in between. The CDR3 contains 16 residues. Germline lookup yields CDR1 SNHLY and CDR2 FYNNEI.

Worth noting for this clone: A much larger clone differs by one base, so this may be a read error. Within the sample, other DNA sequences also encode this same CDR3. The chain joins TRBV7-9 to TRBJ1-1; possibly TRBD1 for D (5 bases). Trimming took 1 base from V and 11 from J, leaving 11 bases between them. The CDR3 contains 12 residues. Germline V lookup: CDR1 SEHNR, CDR2 FQNEAQ (reference sequence). The CDR3 DNA sequence: TGTGCCAGCAGCTTAGGTGGGGGTGAGGCTTTCTTT. Translated: CASSLGGGEAFF.

The J gene is TRBJ2-6, the V gene TRBV6-6; D not certain. Trimming shortened V by 4 bases and J by 0 bases, and 7 bases separated the two germline ends. Germline values: CDR1 MNHNY, CDR2 SVGAGI (reference sequence). This CDR3 is built from 15 residues. In DNA, the CDR3 is TGTGCCAGCAGTTTAGGTAGCTCTGGGGCCAACGTCCTGACTTTC. This encodes CASSLGSSGANVLTF.

The CDR3 is CASKAQALTLGYTF. DNA for the CDR3: TGTGCCAGCAAGGCCCAGGCCCTTACCCTTGGCTACACCTTC. The chain has TRBV7-9 and TRBJ1-2; D gene ambiguous. Looked up from germline, CDR1 is SEHNR and CDR2 is FQNEAQ (reference sequence). With 7 bases removed from V and 7 bases from J, the gap between germline ends came to 19 bases. CDR3 size: 14 residues.

V and J are TRBV18 and TRBJ1-2, with 10 nucleotides matching TRBD1. The J segment lost 4 bases and the V segment lost 0 bases, leaving 5 bases of the junction unmatched. The CDR3 loop spans 16 amino acids. The V gene's germline CDR1 is KGHSH and CDR2 LQKENI. The CDR3 loop reads CASSPPETGGSYGYTF. Written as DNA, the CDR3 is TGTGCCAGCTCACCACCGGAGACAGGGGGCTCCTATGGCTACACCTTC.

The chain is built from TRBV7-2 and TRBJ1-5; no definite D call. The CDR3 has 13 amino acids. In germline, CDR1 is SGHTA, CDR2 FQGNSA. Trimming cost V 5 bases and J 5 bases, with 10 bases left between them. CDR3 in amino acids: CASSPQRDQPQHF. CDR3 DNA: TGTGCCAGCAGCCCGCAACGAGATCAGCCCCAGCATTTT.

The chain's CDR3 is CASSRGQNYEQYF. As DNA, the CDR3 is TGTGCCAGCAGCCGGGGGCAGAACTACGAGCAGTACTTC. The rearrangement links TRBV2 to TRBJ2-7; D tentatively fits TRBD1 or TRBD2 (6 bases each). Germline V gene data show CDR1 as SNHLY and CDR2 as FYNNEI. V was clipped by 6 bases and J by 3 bases, with 12 bases between them. CDR3 length: 13 amino acids.

This chain connects TRBV5-1 to TRBJ1-1, with 8 bases that match TRBD1. J gave up 4 bases and V 3 bases, and 5 bases lay outside the gene matches. CDR1 and CDR2 (germline): SGHRS, YFSETQ. The CDR3 has 14 residues. The DNA for the CDR3 is TGCGCCAGCAGCTCCCGGGACAGGCCCACTGAAGCTTTCTTT. Its protein product is CASSSRDRPTEAFF.

V usage is TRBV6-5 and J usage is TRBJ2-6; D might be TRBD1 (5 bases). The CDR3 is 15 amino acids. Germline V gene data show CDR1 as MNHEY and CDR2 as SVGAGI. V was pared by 2 bases and J by 6 bases, with 11 bases between. As DNA, the CDR3 is TGTGCCAGCAGTTACGGGGCGATTTCGGCCAACGTCCTGACTTTC. It codes for CASSYGAISANVLTF.

The genes are TRBV4-2 and TRBJ1-2; TRBD1 is a possible D gene (5 bases). Germline V gives CDR1 LGHNA, CDR2 YNFKEQ. Trimming shortened V by 3 bases and J by 3 bases, and 11 bases separated the two germline ends. The CDR3 sequence is 14 residues long. CDR3 sequence: CASSQGRTDYGYTF. The CDR3 nucleotides read TGTGCCAGCAGCCAGGGACGGACCGACTATGGCTACACCTTC.

This chain connects TRBV6-5 to TRBJ1-1; D is possibly TRBD1 (6 bases). Germline CDR1 reads MNHEY; CDR2 reads SVGAGI. Between the trimmed V and J ends, which lost 0 bases and 6 bases, there was a span of 17 bases. The CDR3 extends over 16 amino acids. The CDR3 nucleotides are TGTGCCAGCAGTTACTCGCGTGTAAGGGGGTTCTCTGAAGCTTTCTTT. It translates to CASSYSRVRGFSEAFF.

V usage is TRBV5-5 and J usage is TRBJ1-5; perhaps TRBD1 as D (5 bases). V was trimmed by 4 bases and J by 5 bases, leaving 10 bases between them. Germline V gene lookup returns CDR1 SGHKS and CDR2 YYEKEE (reference sequence). The CDR3 loop spans 13 amino acids. In nucleotides, the CDR3 is TGTGCCAGCAGCGCGGACATGGATCAGCCCCAGCATTTT. Translating it yields CASSADMDQPQHF.

About this clone: Other nucleotide sequences from this sample produce the same CDR3. The chain links TRBV7-2 to TRBJ2-5; 14 positions agree with TRBD2. V dropped 5 bases and J dropped 4; count of bases not matched to a gene: 6. CDR3 size: 16 residues. From germline, CDR1 is SGHTA and CDR2 FQGNSA. The CDR3 nucleotides read TGTGCCAGCAGCCCCCGACTAGCGGGAGGGCGAGAGACCCAGTACTTC. This sequence encodes CASSPRLAGGRETQYF.

Concerning this clone itself: The same CDR3 arises from other DNA sequences in this sample as well. This sequence joins TRBV9 and TRBJ1-2; the D is unclear. CDR1 is SGDLS, CDR2 YYNGEE, per germline. The CDR3 spans 13 residues. V lost 2 bases and J 2 bases, leaving 7 bases between the germline ends. The chain's CDR3 is CASSVAANYGYTF. The CDR3 coding sequence is TGTGCCAGCAGCGTCGCTGCCAACTATGGCTACACCTTC.

The chain has TRBV28 and TRBJ1-5; D is ambiguous. V gave up 3 bases and J gave up 2 bases, with 11 bases separating them. The CDR3 loop spans 15 amino acids. Germline CDR1 reads MDHEN; CDR2 reads SYDVKM. The CDR3 region is CASSFYGEGNQPQHF. In DNA, the CDR3 is TGTGCCAGCAGTTTTTACGGGGAGGGCAATCAGCCCCAGCATTTT. Using reference TRBV28 and TRBJ1-5 for the parts outside the CDR3, the full variable domain is DVKVTQSSRYLVKRTGEKVFLECVQDMDHENMFWYRQDPGLGLRLIYFSYDVKMKEKGDIPEGYSVSREKKERFSLILESASTNQTSMYLCASSFYGEGNQPQHFGDGTRLSIL.

V gene TRBV29-1 combines with J gene TRBJ1-2, with D possibly being TRBD1 (5 bases). The germline V gene has CDR1 SQVTM and CDR2 ANQGSEA. The CDR3 runs 13 residues. The germline V and J ends were trimmed by 7 bases and 8 bases, with 20 bases remaining between them. The DNA of the CDR3 is TGCAGCGCCGCCCGGGACCCCAGGGAGGGCTACACCTTC. It codes for CSAARDPREGYTF. Together with reference TRBV29-1 and TRBJ1-2, the CDR3 gives the full variable domain: SAVISQKPSRDICQRGTSLTIQCQVDSQVTMMFWYRQQPGQSLTLIATANQGSEATYESGFVIDKFPISRPNLTFSTLTVSNMSPEDSSIYLCSAARDPREGYTFGSGTRLTVV.